Following are 23 T cell receptor beta chains from one sample sequenced in a study of blood T cell repertoires in COVID-19. Method: immunoSEQ multiplex PCR; TCRdb's copy keeps in-frame clones and lacks some. Among under 150,000 clones listed, 84% were seen once. The specimen was peripheral blood. Every receptor here comes from an elderly woman in a cohort sampled during active or convalescent COVID-19.

The chain carries TRBV24-1 and TRBJ1-5; maybe TRBD1 (5 bases). This CDR3 is built from 14 residues. Trimming left V 6 bases short and J 5 bases short, with 13 bases between. CDR1 is KGHDR, CDR2 SFDVKD, per germline. DNA for the CDR3: TGTGCCACCAGTCAGGGAGGGATAGATCAGCCCCAGCATTTT. This encodes CATSQGGIDQPQHF.

The genes are TRBV6-2 or TRBV6-3 and TRBJ2-3; weak D call: TRBD1 (6 bases). V lost 5 bases, J lost 2 bases, and 11 bases lay in between. Germline V gene lookup returns CDR1 MNHEY and CDR2 SVGEGT. The CDR3 runs to 14 residues. CDR3 DNA sequence: TGTGCCAGCAGTCACTGGACAGACACAGATACGCAGTATTTT. It translates to CASSHWTDTDTQYF.

The rearrangement uses TRBV29-1 and TRBJ2-2, with D possibly matching TRBD2 (5 bases). Germline V gives CDR1 SQVTM, CDR2 ANQGSEA. This CDR3 comprises 14 residues. V gave up 4 bases and J gave up 0 bases, with 9 bases separating them. CDR3 sequence (DNA): TGCAGCGTTGGACGGGAATCGAACACCGGGGAGCTGTTTTTT. Protein product: CSVGRESNTGELFF.

This clone was counted a single time. The chain is built from TRBV7-2 and TRBJ2-5, with a possible D match to TRBD1 (6 bases). The CDR3 totals 13 residues. The germline CDR1 and CDR2 sequences are SGHTA and FQGNSA. V gave up 3 bases and J gave up 4 bases, with 9 bases separating them. CDR3 bases: TGTGCCAGCAGCTTGTTCAGGGGAGAGACCCAGTACTTC. Amino acids: CASSLFRGETQYF.

Concerning this clone itself: This CDR3 is also generated by other DNA sequences in the sample. The chain is built from TRBV20-1 and TRBJ2-7, with D unclear. Germline V CDR1 and CDR2: DFQATT, SNEGSKA (reference sequence). The CDR3 totals 13 residues. The CDR3 DNA follows: TGCAGTGCCAGTGCCGCAAGCGAGGCCGAGCAGTACGTT. Translation gives CSASAASEAEQYV.

The chain joins TRBV19 to TRBJ1-5; D remains ambiguous. The V end lost 3 bases, the J end lost 6 bases, and 9 bases lay between the germline ends. There are 13 residues in the CDR3. Germline V gene sequence: CDR1 LNHDA, CDR2 SQIVND (reference sequence). CDR3 sequence: CASSIRGLQPQHF. The CDR3 nucleotides are TGTGCCAGTAGTATTAGAGGTCTTCAGCCCCAGCATTTT.

This clone has more than one count but fewer than ten. J is TRBJ1-2 and V is TRBV6-5, with no clear D. Trimming left V 6 bases short and J 7 bases short, with 12 bases between. This CDR3 region has 12 residues. Germline assignment: CDR1 MNHEY and CDR2 SVGAGI. The CDR3, as DNA: TGTGCCAGCAGCCCCCGGAGAGGTGGCTACACCTTC. Translation: CASSPRRGGYTF.

The V call is TRBV23-1, the J call TRBJ2-5; D remains ambiguous. TRBV23-1 belongs to the ORF category, with a function that is uncertain. This CDR3 contains 14 residues. The V gene lost 0 bases and the J gene lost 2 bases, with 7 bases spanning the gap. CDR3 region: CASSQSNLQETQYF. The CDR3 nucleotides read TGCGCCAGCAGTCAATCGAACTTACAAGAGACCCAGTACTTC.

The rearrangement uses TRBV7-9 and TRBJ2-6; tentatively, D is TRBD2 (5 bases). The CDR3 is 15 residues long. Between the trimmed V and J ends, which lost 2 bases and 4 bases, there was a span of 9 bases. CDR1 is SEHNR and CDR2 is FQNEAQ in the germline V gene (reference sequence). CDR3 region: CASSLRTPGANVLTF. The CDR3 bases are TGTGCCAGCAGCTTACGGACTCCCGGGGCCAACGTCCTGACTTTC.

This chain links TRBV5-1 with TRBJ1-4; 11 nucleotides line up with TRBD1. Germline lookup yields CDR1 SGHRS and CDR2 YFSETQ. V shed 4 bases and J 7 bases; nucleotides not matched to a gene: 6. The length of the CDR3 is 15 residues. This CDR3 reads CASSPGQGASEKLFF. DNA of the CDR3: TGCGCCAGCAGCCCTGGACAGGGGGCGAGTGAAAAACTGTTTTTT.

The rearrangement links TRBV9 to TRBJ2-2; D gene ambiguous. CDR1 is SGDLS, CDR2 YYNGEE, per germline. Between the trimmed V and J ends, which lost 0 bases and 5 bases, there was a span of 14 bases. This CDR3 is built from 16 residues. CDR3 nucleotides: TGTGCCAGCAGCGTAGCTGGGTCCTTGCGGACCGGGGAGCTGTTTTTT. This gives the protein CASSVAGSLRTGELFF.

The chain employs TRBV4-2 and TRBJ1-2; 7 bases align to TRBD1. The length of the CDR3 is 16 residues. V shed 3 bases and J 4 bases; nucleotides not matched to a gene: 11. Looked up from germline, CDR1 is LGHNA and CDR2 is YNFKEQ. CDR3 bases: TGTGCCAGCAGCCACCGGACAGGCCTGGTTGTCTATGGCTACACCTTC. This gives the protein CASSHRTGLVVYGYTF.

In this sample, this clone turned up a few times. V and J are TRBV15 and TRBJ1-5, with a weak D call TRBD1 (5 bases). Trimming took off 1 base at V and 5 bases at J, with 18 bases between the two ends. In germline, CDR1 is LNHNV, CDR2 YYDKDF (reference sequence). The CDR3 totals 17 residues. The DNA of the CDR3 is TGTGCCACCAGCAGAGCCCTTCTAAGGGGTACGGATCAGCCCCAGCATTTT. This gives the protein CATSRALLRGTDQPQHF.

The chain is built from TRBV9 and TRBJ2-3; the D is unclear. Trimming cost V 0 bases and J 2 bases, with 13 bases left between them. The CDR3 runs to 16 residues. Per the germline V gene, CDR1 is SGDLS and CDR2 is YYNGEE. The CDR3 region has the DNA TGTGCCAGCAGCGTAGTAGCCACCGCGCTCACAGATACGCAGTATTTT. Its protein product is CASSVVATALTDTQYF.

The chain joins TRBV5-1 to TRBJ1-1; no reliable D call. Trimming left V 1 base short and J 2 bases short, with 12 bases between. The CDR3 consists of 15 residues. CDR1 is SGHRS and CDR2 is YFSETQ in the germline V gene. The CDR3 bases are TGCGCCAGCAGCTTGTCCGGGAGTTCTAACACTGAAGCTTTCTTT. This translates into CASSLSGSSNTEAFF. Supplemented by reference TRBV5-1 and TRBJ1-1, the full variable domain reads KAGVTQTPRYLIKTRGQQVTLSCSPISGHRSVSWYQQTPGQGLQFLFEYFSETQRNKGNFPGRFSGRQFSNSRSEMNVSTLELGDSALYLCASSLSGSSNTEAFFGQGTRLTVV.

There are a few counts of this clone. The chain combines TRBV13 with TRBJ1-3; D remains ambiguous. Trimming took 5 bases from V and 5 from J, leaving 4 bases between them. CDR3 length equals 11 residues. Germline loops: CDR1 PRHDT, CDR2 FYEKMQ (reference sequence). Here the CDR3 reads CASSARNTIYF. CDR3 in DNA: TGTGCCAGCAGCGCGAGAAACACCATATATTTT.

The chain's CDR3 is CASSYIREGGYQPQHF. The CDR3 coding sequence is TGTGCCAGCAGTTATATTCGGGAAGGGGGCTATCAGCCCCAGCATTTT. This rearrangement joins TRBV6-2 or TRBV6-3 to TRBJ1-5; 7 nucleotides align to TRBD1. CDR3 length equals 16 residues. Germline V gene sequence: CDR1 MNHEY, CDR2 SVGEGT. V was pared by 3 bases and J by 5 bases, with 10 bases of the junction left unmatched.

The rearrangement uses TRBV5-1 and TRBJ2-3, with 15 bases identical to TRBD2. The CDR3 length is 17 residues. Germline values: CDR1 SGHRS, CDR2 YFSETQ. V trimming: 3 bases; J trimming: 0 bases; junction bases outside the gene matches: 2. DNA for the CDR3: TGCGCCAGCAGCTCTGGACTAGCGGGGGGGAGCACAGATACGCAGTATTTT. Amino acid sequence: CASSSGLAGGSTDTQYF.

This clone turned up a few times. The rearrangement links TRBV6-1 to TRBJ2-5; D is possibly TRBD2 (5 bases). Looked up from germline, CDR1 is MNHNS and CDR2 is SASEGT. V gave up 2 bases and J gave up 5 bases, with 12 bases separating them. The CDR3 spans 14 residues. The CDR3 is CASSEIRDMETQYF. CDR3 sequence (DNA): TGTGCCAGCAGTGAAATCCGGGATATGGAGACCCAGTACTTC.

The V and J genes are TRBV28 and TRBJ1-2, with D possibly TRBD1 on 5 matching bases. CDR3 size: 13 residues. Germline assignment: CDR1 MDHEN and CDR2 SYDVKM. V was shortened by 6 bases and J by 7 bases, with 15 bases between the two germline ends. The CDR3 is CASRDGRDGGYTF. The CDR3 nucleotides read TGTGCCAGCAGGGACGGCAGGGATGGTGGCTACACCTTC.

The rearrangement links TRBV6-2 or TRBV6-3 to TRBJ2-2, with D unresolved. V was cut by 0 bases and J by 0 bases, with 5 bases left in between. CDR1 and CDR2 (germline): MNHEY, SVGEGT. The CDR3 covers 15 residues. Here the CDR3 DNA reads TGTGCCAGCAGTTACTCTTCAGCGAACACCGGGGAGCTGTTTTTT. It encodes CASSYSSANTGELFF.

The chain has TRBV4-1 and TRBJ2-5; TRBD2 is a possible D gene (7 bases). Trimming took 3 bases from V and 7 from J, leaving 12 bases between them. The CDR3 length is 13 residues. Germline loops: CDR1 MGHRA, CDR2 YSYEKL. CDR3 in DNA: TGCGCCAGCAGCCAGGGAGGGGGAGGGACCCAGTACTTC. Protein: CASSQGGGGTQYF.

The chain carries TRBV6-6 and TRBJ2-3; D possibly corresponds to TRBD2 (6 bases). The CDR3 covers 16 residues. The germline gives CDR1 MNHNY, CDR2 SVGAGI (reference sequence). Trimming removed 7 bases at V and 0 bases at J, with 17 bases between. CDR3 sequence reads: CASIPTMGLSTDTQYF. CDR3 DNA sequence: TGTGCCAGCATTCCTACGATGGGACTTAGCACAGATACGCAGTATTTT.